The source of this T cell receptor beta chain is a study of shared clonotypes between healthy human individuals. Overall study: Three plates were used per donor for CD4 naive, three for CD4 memory, two for CD8 naive and one for CD8 memory. Notes on the study in general: Four donors held approximately 5% of naive CD4 clonotypes in common.

Assay execution proceeded at the deep level. Once extracted for a subset, genomic DNA was divided evenly among several immunoSEQ plates. Here immunoSEQ multiplex PCR was the method, and the copy in TCRdb shows in-frame clones only, minus some. The table has roughly 2.1 million clones, roughly 91% seen once. Terminally differentiated effector memory CD45RA+ cells were excluded by CCR7 positive selection of CD45RO-negative cells. As regards this clone: Its target is unknown.

Germline-derived CDR1 and CDR2 are SNHLY and FYNNEI. The CDR3 extends over 19 amino acids. Germline trimming cut 2 bases from V and 0 bases from J; bases unmatched to any gene: 10. Sequenced input: naive CD8+ T cells from PBMCs. The chain recombines TRBV2 with TRBJ2-7, with TRBD2 matching over 13 bases. This clonotype was sampled from a man younger than 30 in good health. Some clones in this sample may be carry-over from other donors' samples. Here the CDR3 DNA reads TGTGCCAGCAGTGAATCCCGCGGACTAGCGGGAGACCCCTCCTACGAGCAGTACTTC. It is translated as CASSESRGLAGDPSYEQYF.